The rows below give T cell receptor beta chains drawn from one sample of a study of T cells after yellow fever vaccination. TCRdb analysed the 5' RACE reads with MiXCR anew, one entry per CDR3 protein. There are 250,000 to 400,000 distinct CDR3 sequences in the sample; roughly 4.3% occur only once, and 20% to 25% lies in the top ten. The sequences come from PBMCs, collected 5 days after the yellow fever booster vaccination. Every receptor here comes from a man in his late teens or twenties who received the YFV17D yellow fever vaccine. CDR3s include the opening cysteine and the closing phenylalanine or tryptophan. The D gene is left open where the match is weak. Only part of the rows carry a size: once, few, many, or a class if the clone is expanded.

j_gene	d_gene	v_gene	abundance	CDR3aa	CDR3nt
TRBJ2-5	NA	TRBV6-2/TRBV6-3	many	CASSYGDWRQETQYF	TGTGCCAGCAGTTATGGGGACTGGAGACAAGAGACCCAGTACTTC
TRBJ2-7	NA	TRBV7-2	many	CASSFLPYEQYF	TGTGCCAGCAGCTTCCTCCCCTACGAGCAGTACTTC
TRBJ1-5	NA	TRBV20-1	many	CSARRRDSNQPQHF	TGCAGTGCTAGGAGGAGAGATAGCAATCAGCCCCAGCATTTT
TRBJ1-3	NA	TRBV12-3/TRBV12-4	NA	CASSFGRDSGNTIYF	TGTGCCAGCAGTTTTGGGAGGGACTCTGGAAACACCATATATTTT
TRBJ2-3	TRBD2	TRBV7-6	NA	CASSPTTSGSTDTQYF	TGTGCCAGCAGCCCGACGACTAGCGGTTCCACAGATACGCAGTATTTT
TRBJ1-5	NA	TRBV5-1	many	CASSDGTGSNQPQHF	TGCGCCAGCAGCGACGGGACGGGGAGCAATCAGCCCCAGCATTTT
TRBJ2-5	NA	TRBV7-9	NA	CASSLGGTLLTQYF	TGTGCCAGCAGCTTAGGGGGGACCCTATTGACCCAGTACTTC
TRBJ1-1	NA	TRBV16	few	CASSPFRGLAEAFF	TGTGCCAGCAGCCCCTTCCGAGGTCTTGCTGAAGCTTTCTTT
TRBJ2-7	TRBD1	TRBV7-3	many	CASSLTGGQGSREQYF	TGTGCCAGCAGCTTAACGGGGGGACAGGGATCCCGCGAGCAGTACTTC
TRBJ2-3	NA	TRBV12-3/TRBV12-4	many	CASTPLDFTDTQYF	TGTGCCAGCACCCCACTAGACTTCACAGATACGCAGTATTTT
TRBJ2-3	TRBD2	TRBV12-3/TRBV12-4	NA	CASSQTSSGGDTDTQYF	TGTGCCAGCAGTCAAACCTCTAGCGGGGGGGACACAGATACGCAGTATTTT
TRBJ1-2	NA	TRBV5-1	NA	CASSLESPAYGYTF	TGCGCCAGCAGCTTGGAGTCACCCGCCTATGGCTACACCTTC
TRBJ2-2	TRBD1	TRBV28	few	CASSPLVGQGPGRSRSTGELFF	TGTGCCAGCAGTCCACTCGTCGGACAGGGGCCCGGGAGATCCCGGAGCACCGGGGAGCTGTTTTTT
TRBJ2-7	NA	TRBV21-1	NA	CALSPCESSCPPPNYEQYF	TGTGCCCTCTCCCCCTGCGAGAGCAGTTGCCCCCCCCCGAACTACGAGCAGTACTTC
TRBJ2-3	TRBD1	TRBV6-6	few	CASSYLTGTDTQYF	TGTGCCAGCAGTTACCTGACAGGGACAGATACGCAGTATTTT
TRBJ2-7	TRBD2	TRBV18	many	CASSPTSGDSEQYF	TGTGCCAGCTCACCGACTAGCGGGGACTCGGAGCAGTACTTC
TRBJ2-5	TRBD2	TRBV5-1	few	CASSLSAREEETQYF	TGCGCCAGCAGCTTGTCGGCTCGGGAGGAAGAGACCCAGTACTTC
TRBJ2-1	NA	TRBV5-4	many	CASSLGKWVRIQNEQFF	TGTGCCAGCAGCTTGGGAAAATGGGTGCGAATACAGAATGAGCAGTTCTTC
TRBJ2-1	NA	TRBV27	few	CASTRGASGINEQFF	TGTGCCAGCACCCGGGGGGCTAGCGGAATCAATGAGCAGTTCTTC
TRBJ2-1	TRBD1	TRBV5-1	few	CASSLAPQGVSYNEQFF	TGCGCCAGCAGCTTGGCCCCCCAGGGGGTTAGCTACAATGAGCAGTTCTTC
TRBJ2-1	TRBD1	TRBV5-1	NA	CATKGQGISNEQFF	TGCGCCACCAAGGGACAGGGGATTTCCAATGAGCAGTTCTTC
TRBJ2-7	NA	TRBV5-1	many	CASSTGRGVGQYF	TGCGCCAGCAGCACAGGACGGGGCGTGGGGCAGTACTTC
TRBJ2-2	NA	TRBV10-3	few	CAISESAMGDPNTGELFF	TGTGCCATCAGTGAGTCTGCAATGGGGGATCCGAACACCGGGGAGCTGTTTTTT
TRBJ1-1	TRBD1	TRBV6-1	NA	CASTQGWNTEAFF	TGTGCCAGCACACAGGGGTGGAACACTGAAGCTTTCTTT
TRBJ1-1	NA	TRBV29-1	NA	CSVRDPRGISTEAFF	TGCAGCGTCAGAGACCCCAGGGGAATTAGTACTGAAGCTTTCTTT
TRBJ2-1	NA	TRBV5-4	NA	CASRGPSQNNEQFF	TGTGCCAGCCGCGGGCCTTCGCAGAACAATGAGCAGTTCTTC
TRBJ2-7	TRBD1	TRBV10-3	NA	CAISDTRDRDEQYF	TGTGCCATCAGTGATACCCGGGACAGGGACGAGCAGTACTTC
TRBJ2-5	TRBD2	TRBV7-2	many	CASSSSFKAGGKGGQETQYF	TGTGCCAGCAGCTCATCATTCAAGGCGGGGGGCAAAGGAGGCCAAGAGACCCAGTACTTC
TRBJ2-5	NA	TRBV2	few	CASSPPPLPPEAQYF	TGTGCCAGCAGTCCTCCCCCCCTACCCCCAGAGGCCCAGTACTTC
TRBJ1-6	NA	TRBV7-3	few	CASSSEGTGNSPLHF	TGTGCCAGCAGCTCAGAAGGGACGGGAAATTCACCCCTCCACTTT
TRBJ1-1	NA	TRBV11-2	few	CASSLVSFRENEAFF	TGTGCCAGCAGCTTAGTTTCTTTTAGGGAGAATGAAGCTTTCTTT
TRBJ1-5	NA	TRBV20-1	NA	CSAGPGQNYSNQPQHF	TGCAGTGCTGGACCGGGACAAAACTATAGCAATCAGCCCCAGCATTTT
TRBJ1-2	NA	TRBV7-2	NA	CASSSYLSGPASRTDGYTF	TGTGCCAGCAGCTCTTATCTGAGCGGGCCGGCGTCGAGGACGGATGGCTACACCTTC
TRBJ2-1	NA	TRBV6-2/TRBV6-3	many	CASTRPAAGYNEQFF	TGTGCCAGCACTAGGCCCGCCGCAGGGTACAATGAGCAGTTCTTC
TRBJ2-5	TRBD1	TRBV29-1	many	CSLEGQGVAETQYF	TGCAGCCTTGAAGGGCAGGGGGTTGCAGAGACCCAGTACTTC
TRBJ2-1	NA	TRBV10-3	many	CAISSDSTPVF	TGTGCCATCAGCTCGGACAGTACACCGGTCTTC
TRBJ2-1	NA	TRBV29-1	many	CSVAPRFNNEQFF	TGCAGCGTTGCTCCGCGATTCAACAATGAGCAGTTCTTC
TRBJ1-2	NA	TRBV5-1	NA	CASSLWTTNYGYTF	TGCGCCAGCAGCTTGTGGACTACAAACTATGGCTACACCTTC
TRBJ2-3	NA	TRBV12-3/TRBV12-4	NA	CASSPAPNTQYF	TGTGCCAGCAGTCCGGCGCCAAATACGCAGTATTTT
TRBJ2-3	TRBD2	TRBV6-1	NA	CASRRGGDTQYF	TGTGCCAGCAGACGCGGGGGAGATACGCAGTATTTT
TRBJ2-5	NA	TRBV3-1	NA	CASSHLDGQETQYF	TGTGCCAGCAGCCACCTGGACGGCCAAGAGACCCAGTACTTC
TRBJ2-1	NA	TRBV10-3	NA	CATSGLGYNEQFF	TGTGCCACTTCAGGGCTGGGGTACAATGAGCAGTTCTTC
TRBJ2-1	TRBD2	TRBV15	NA	CATSRGGGNEQFF	TGTGCCACCAGCAGAGGGGGGGGCAATGAGCAGTTCTTC
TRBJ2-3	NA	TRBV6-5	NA	CASSYSIPLSTDTQYF	TGTGCCAGCAGTTACTCGATCCCTCTGAGCACAGATACGCAGTATTTT
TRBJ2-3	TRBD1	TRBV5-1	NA	CASSSGQGGDTQYF	TGCGCCAGCAGCTCGGGACAGGGTGGAGATACGCAGTATTTT